These T cell receptor beta chains were read from a single sample in a study of blood T cell repertoires in COVID-19. The method was immunoSEQ multiplex PCR; TCRdb's version includes in-frame clones alone and lacks a portion of them. The sample yields 100,000 to 150,000 clones, less than 75% seen once. What was sequenced was peripheral blood. All receptors come from a human donor with acute or convalescent COVID-19. The donor label of this sample is uncertain. CDR3s include the opening cysteine and the closing phenylalanine or tryptophan. The D gene is left open where the match is weak. Clone sizes are given selectively: once, few, many, or a class where the clone is expanded.

cdr3_length	clone_size	d_call	v_call	j_call	cdr3_aa	cdr3_nt
13	NA	NA	TRBV27	TRBJ1-1	CASSFQMNTEAFF	TGTGCCAGCAGTTTCCAAATGAACACTGAAGCTTTCTTT
15	many	NA	TRBV2	TRBJ1-6	CASRDTGLINSPLHF	TGTGCCAGCAGGGACACCGGCCTGATCAATTCACCCCTCCACTTT
19	once	TRBD1	TRBV7-9	TRBJ1-4	CASSLGTGAPIQANEKLFF	TGTGCCAGCAGCCTAGGGACAGGGGCACCGATACAGGCTAATGAAAAACTGTTTTTT
15	NA	TRBD1	TRBV2	TRBJ1-1	CASSDDRGSNTEAFF	TGTGCCAGCAGTGATGACAGGGGGAGCAACACTGAAGCTTTCTTT
15	NA	NA	TRBV4-1	TRBJ1-1	CASSQPYGRINEAFF	TGCGCCAGCAGCCAACCATATGGGCGCATTAATGAAGCTTTCTTT
15	NA	NA	TRBV7-9	TRBJ2-6	CASSEGLSGANVLTF	TGTGCCAGCAGCGAGGGTCTCTCTGGGGCCAACGTCCTGACTTTC
14	NA	TRBD1	TRBV5-6	TRBJ1-2	CASSSQGNLYGYTF	TGTGCCAGCAGCTCACAGGGGAACCTCTATGGCTACACCTTC
16	NA	TRBD1	TRBV23-1	TRBJ2-7	CASSHHYPGQYKEQYF	TGCGCCAGCAGTCATCATTACCCGGGACAGTACAAAGAGCAGTACTTC
13	NA	TRBD1	TRBV15	TRBJ1-1	CATSLRDRGPPFF	TGTGCCACCAGCCTACGGGACAGGGGGCCTCCTTTCTTT
16	NA	NA	TRBV4-1	TRBJ1-4	CASSQSTQGINEKLFF	TGCGCCAGCAGCCAATCTACGCAGGGTATCAATGAAAAACTGTTTTTT
17	NA	TRBD1	TRBV7-9	TRBJ1-3	CASSPFGQVRSGNTIYF	TGTGCCAGCAGCCCCTTCGGACAGGTCCGGTCTGGAAACACCATATATTTT
17	NA	NA	TRBV2	TRBJ2-3	CASSEVMWGGGADTQYF	TGTGCCAGCAGTGAAGTGATGTGGGGGGGCGGTGCAGATACGCAGTATTTT
14	NA	NA	TRBV7-2	TRBJ1-6	CASSFNSINSPLHF	TGTGCCAGCAGCTTTAACTCCATTAATTCACCCCTCCACTTT
13	many	NA	TRBV12-3/TRBV12-4	TRBJ1-3	CASSENSGNTIYF	TGTGCCAGCAGTGAGAACTCTGGAAACACCATATATTTT
15	NA	NA	TRBV5-1	TRBJ1-4	CASSLVRGSNEKLFF	TGCGCCAGCAGCTTGGTTCGGGGGTCTAATGAAAAACTGTTTTTT
16	NA	NA	TRBV27	TRBJ1-1	CASSLGRGYMNTEAFF	TGTGCCAGCAGTTTAGGCAGGGGCTACATGAACACTGAAGCTTTCTTT
15	NA	NA	TRBV30	TRBJ1-2	CAWSGRGVGPNGYTF	TGTGCCTGGAGTGGCCGGGGTGTTGGCCCAAATGGCTACACCTTC
13	NA	NA	TRBV24-1	TRBJ1-1	CATSDQDRTEAFF	TGTGCCACCAGTGACCAGGACAGAACTGAAGCTTTCTTT
16	few	TRBD1	TRBV2	TRBJ1-4	CASSDRQGEANEKLFF	TGTGCCAGCAGTGATCGACAGGGGGAAGCTAATGAAAAACTGTTTTTT
14	NA	NA	TRBV18	TRBJ2-5	CASSLDFKEETQYF	TGTGCCAGCTCCTTGGACTTTAAGGAAGAGACCCAGTACTTC
10	few	TRBD2	TRBV20-1	TRBJ2-5	CSAGGETQYF	TGCAGTGCCGGGGGGGAGACCCAGTACTTC
11	NA	NA	TRBV28	TRBJ2-7	CASRAFYEQYF	TGTGCCAGTCGAGCTTTTTACGAGCAGTACTTC